The clone carrying this TCR beta chain has only one observation. Its antigen is not identified. The data were obtained in a study of shared clonotypes between healthy human individuals. Overall study results and limits: Memory subsets generally showed smaller estimated richness than naive subsets did.

CD4+ cell separation produced CD45RA+ naive and CD45RA-negative memory subsets. In replicate PCRs of sorted subsets, roughly 200 ng DNA, roughly 27,000 T cell genomes, was used. The method was immunoSEQ multiplex PCR; TCRdb's version includes in-frame clones alone and lacks a portion of them. This table has over 2 million clones, roughly 96% appearing once. This CDR3 is 15 amino acids long. Germline lookup yields CDR1 MNHNS and CDR2 SASEGT. V lost 6 bases and J 4 bases, leaving 16 bases between the germline ends. Sample: naive CD4+ T cells sorted from blood. As for subset: CD45RA+ positively selected. The chain joins TRBV6-1 to TRBJ1-5; D remains unclear. This receptor was taken from a man aged 18 to 35 in good health. CDR3 sequence reads: CASRGGPSQNQPQHF. In DNA, the CDR3 is TGTGCCAGCAGAGGCGGACCGAGCCAAAATCAGCCCCAGCATTTT.